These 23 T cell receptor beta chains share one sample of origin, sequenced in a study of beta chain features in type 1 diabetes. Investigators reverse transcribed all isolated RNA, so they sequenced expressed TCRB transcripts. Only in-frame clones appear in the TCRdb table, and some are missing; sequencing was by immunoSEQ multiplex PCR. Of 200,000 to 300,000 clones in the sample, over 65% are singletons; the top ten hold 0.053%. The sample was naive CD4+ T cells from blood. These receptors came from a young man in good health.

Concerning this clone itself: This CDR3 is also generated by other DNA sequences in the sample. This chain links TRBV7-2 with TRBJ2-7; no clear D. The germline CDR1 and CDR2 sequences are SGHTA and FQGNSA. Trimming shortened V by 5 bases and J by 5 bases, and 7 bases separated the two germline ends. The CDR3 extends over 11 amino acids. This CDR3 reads CASSLRDEQYF. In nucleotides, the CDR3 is TGTGCCAGCAGCCTTAGGGACGAGCAGTACTTC.

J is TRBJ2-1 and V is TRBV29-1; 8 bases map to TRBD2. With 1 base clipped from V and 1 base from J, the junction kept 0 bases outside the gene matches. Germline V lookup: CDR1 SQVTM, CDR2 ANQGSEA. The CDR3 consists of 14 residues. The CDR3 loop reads CSVEVAGSYNEQFF. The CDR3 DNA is TGCAGCGTTGAAGTAGCGGGGTCCTACAATGAGCAGTTCTTC.

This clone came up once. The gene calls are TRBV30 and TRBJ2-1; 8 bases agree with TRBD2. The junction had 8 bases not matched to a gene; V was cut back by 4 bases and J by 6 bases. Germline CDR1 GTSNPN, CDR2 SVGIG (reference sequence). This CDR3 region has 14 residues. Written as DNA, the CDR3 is TGTGCCTGGATAAGACTAGCGTCTACCAATGAGCAGTTCTTC. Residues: CAWIRLASTNEQFF.

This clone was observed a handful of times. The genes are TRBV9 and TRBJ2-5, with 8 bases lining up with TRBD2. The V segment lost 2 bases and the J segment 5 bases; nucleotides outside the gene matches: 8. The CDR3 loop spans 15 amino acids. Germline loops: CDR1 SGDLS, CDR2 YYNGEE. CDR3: CASSVHSGAWETQYF. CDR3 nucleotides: TGTGCCAGCAGCGTCCATAGCGGGGCGTGGGAGACCCAGTACTTC.

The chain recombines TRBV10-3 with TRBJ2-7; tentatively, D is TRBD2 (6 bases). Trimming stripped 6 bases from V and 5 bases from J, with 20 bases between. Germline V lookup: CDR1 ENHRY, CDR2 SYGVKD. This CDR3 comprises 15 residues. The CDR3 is CAISTASARGNEQYF. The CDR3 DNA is TGTGCCATCAGCACCGCTAGCGCCCGAGGGAACGAGCAGTACTTC.

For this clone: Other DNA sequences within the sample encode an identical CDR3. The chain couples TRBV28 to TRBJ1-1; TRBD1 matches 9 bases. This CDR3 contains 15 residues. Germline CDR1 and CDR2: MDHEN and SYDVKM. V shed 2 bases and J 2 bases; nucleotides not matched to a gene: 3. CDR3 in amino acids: CASSLPGQGNTEAFF. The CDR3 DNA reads TGTGCCAGCAGTTTACCGGGACAGGGAAACACTGAAGCTTTCTTT.

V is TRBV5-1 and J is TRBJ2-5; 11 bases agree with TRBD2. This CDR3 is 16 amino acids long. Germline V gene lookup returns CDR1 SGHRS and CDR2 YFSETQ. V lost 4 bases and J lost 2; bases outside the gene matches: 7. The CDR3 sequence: CASSPGTSGTQETQYF. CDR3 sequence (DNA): TGCGCCAGCAGCCCCGGGACTAGCGGAACTCAAGAGACCCAGTACTTC.

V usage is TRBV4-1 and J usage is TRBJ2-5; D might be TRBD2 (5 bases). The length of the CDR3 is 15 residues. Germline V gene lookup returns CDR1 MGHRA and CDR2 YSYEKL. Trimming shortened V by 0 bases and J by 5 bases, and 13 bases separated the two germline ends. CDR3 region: CASSQEPGMGETQYF. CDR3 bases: TGCGCCAGCAGCCAAGAACCCGGGATGGGGGAGACCCAGTACTTC.

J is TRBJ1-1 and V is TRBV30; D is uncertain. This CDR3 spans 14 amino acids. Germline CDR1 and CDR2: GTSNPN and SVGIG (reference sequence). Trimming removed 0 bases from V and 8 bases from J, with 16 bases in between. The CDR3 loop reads CAWSVGVASTEAFF. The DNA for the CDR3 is TGTGCCTGGAGTGTGGGCGTAGCCTCTACCGAAGCTTTCTTT.

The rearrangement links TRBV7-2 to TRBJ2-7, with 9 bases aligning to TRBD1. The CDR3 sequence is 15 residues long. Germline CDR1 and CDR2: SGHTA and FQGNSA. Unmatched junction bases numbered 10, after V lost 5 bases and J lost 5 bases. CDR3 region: CASSGQGTGIDEQYF. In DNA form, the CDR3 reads TGTGCCAGCAGCGGTCAAGGGACAGGGATCGACGAGCAGTACTTC.

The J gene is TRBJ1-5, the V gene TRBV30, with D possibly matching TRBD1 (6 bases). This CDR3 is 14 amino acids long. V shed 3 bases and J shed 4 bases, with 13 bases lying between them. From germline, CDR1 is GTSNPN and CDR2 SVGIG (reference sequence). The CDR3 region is CAWRVQGINQPQHF. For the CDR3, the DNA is TGTGCCTGGAGGGTACAGGGAATAAATCAGCCCCAGCATTTT.

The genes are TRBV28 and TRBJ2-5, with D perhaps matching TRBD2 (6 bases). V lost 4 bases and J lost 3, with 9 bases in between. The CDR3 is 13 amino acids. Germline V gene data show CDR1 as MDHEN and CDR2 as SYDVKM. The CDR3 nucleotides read TGTGCCAGCAGTTCGTTAGCGGAAGAGACCCAGTACTTC. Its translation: CASSSLAEETQYF.

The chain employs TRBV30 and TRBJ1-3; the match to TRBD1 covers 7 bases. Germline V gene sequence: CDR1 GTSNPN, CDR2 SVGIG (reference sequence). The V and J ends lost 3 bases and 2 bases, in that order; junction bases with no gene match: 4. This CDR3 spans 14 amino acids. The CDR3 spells CAWRTGQAGNTIYF. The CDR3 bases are TGTGCCTGGAGGACAGGGCAAGCTGGAAACACCATATATTTT. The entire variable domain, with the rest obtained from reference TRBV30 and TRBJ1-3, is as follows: SQTIHQWPATLVQPVGSPLSLECTVEGTSNPNLYWYRQAAGRGLQLLFYSVGIGQISSEVPQNLSASRPQDRQFILSSKKLLLSDSGFYLCAWRTGQAGNTIYFGEGSWLTVV.

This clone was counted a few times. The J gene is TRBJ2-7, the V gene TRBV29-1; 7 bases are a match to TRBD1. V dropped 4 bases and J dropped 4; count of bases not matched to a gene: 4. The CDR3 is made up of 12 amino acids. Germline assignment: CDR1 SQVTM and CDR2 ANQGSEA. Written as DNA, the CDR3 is TGCAGCGTTGTGCTACAGGGGTACGAGCAGTACTTC. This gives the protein CSVVLQGYEQYF.

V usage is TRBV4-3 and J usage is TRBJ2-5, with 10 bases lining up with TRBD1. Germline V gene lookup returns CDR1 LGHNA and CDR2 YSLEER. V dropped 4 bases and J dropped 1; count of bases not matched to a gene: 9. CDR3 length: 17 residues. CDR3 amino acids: CASSLDLGQGSQETQYF. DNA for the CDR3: TGCGCCAGCAGCCTAGACCTGGGACAGGGGTCCCAAGAGACCCAGTACTTC.

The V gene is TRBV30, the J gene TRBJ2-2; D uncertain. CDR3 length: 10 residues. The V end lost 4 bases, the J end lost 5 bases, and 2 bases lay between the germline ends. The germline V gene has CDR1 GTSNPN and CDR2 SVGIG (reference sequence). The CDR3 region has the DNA TGTGCCTGGAAGACCGGGGAGCTGTTTTTT. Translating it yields CAWKTGELFF. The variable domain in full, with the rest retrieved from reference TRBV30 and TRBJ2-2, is SQTIHQWPATLVQPVGSPLSLECTVEGTSNPNLYWYRQAAGRGLQLLFYSVGIGQISSEVPQNLSASRPQDRQFILSSKKLLLSDSGFYLCAWKTGELFFGEGSRLTVL.

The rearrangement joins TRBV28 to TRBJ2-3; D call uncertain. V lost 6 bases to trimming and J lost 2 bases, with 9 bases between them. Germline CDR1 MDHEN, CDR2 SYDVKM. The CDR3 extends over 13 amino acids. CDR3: CASRRAHTDTQYF. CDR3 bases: TGTGCCAGCAGGAGAGCGCACACAGATACGCAGTATTTT.

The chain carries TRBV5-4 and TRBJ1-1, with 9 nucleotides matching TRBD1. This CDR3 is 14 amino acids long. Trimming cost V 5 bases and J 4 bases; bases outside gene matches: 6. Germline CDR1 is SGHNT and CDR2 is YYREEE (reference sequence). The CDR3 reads CASRPDRGGTEAFF. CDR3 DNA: TGTGCCAGCAGACCGGACAGGGGAGGCACTGAAGCTTTCTTT. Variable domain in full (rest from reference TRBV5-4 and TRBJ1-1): ETGVTQSPTHLIKTRGQQVTLRCSSQSGHNTVSWYQQALGQGPQFIFQYYREEENGRGNFPPRFSGLQFPNYSSELNVNALELDDSALYLCASRPDRGGTEAFFGQGTRLTVV.

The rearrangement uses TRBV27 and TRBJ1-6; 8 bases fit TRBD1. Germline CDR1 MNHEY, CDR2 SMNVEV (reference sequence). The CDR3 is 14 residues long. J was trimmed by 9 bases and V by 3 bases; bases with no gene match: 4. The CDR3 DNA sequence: TGTGCCAGCAGTTTCAGGACAGGGCGTTCACCCCTCCACTTT. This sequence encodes CASSFRTGRSPLHF.

The CDR3 sequence: CASSEASGRNYNEQFF. CDR3 nucleotide sequence: TGTGCCAGCAGTGAGGCTAGCGGGAGGAACTACAATGAGCAGTTCTTC. This chain joins TRBV25-1 and TRBJ2-1; 11 nucleotides match TRBD2. The CDR3 has 16 amino acids. Germline CDR1 MGHDK, CDR2 SYGVNS. V gave up 3 bases and J gave up 3 bases; unmatched junction bases: 4.

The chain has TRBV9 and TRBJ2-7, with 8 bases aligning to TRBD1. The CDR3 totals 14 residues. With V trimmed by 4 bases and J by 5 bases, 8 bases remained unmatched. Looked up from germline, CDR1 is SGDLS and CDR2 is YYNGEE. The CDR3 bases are TGTGCCAGCAGCCAGCTGACAGGGGCCAACGAGCAGTACTTC. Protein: CASSQLTGANEQYF.

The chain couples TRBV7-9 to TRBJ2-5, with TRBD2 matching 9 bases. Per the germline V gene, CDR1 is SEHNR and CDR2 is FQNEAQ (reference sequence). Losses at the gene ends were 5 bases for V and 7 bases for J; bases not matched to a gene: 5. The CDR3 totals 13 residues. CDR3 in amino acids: CASSQTSGGTQYF. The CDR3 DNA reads TGTGCCAGCAGCCAGACTAGCGGTGGGACCCAGTACTTC.

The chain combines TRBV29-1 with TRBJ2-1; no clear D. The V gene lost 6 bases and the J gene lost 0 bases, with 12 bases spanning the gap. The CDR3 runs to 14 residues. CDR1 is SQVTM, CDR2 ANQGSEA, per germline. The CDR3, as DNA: TGCAGCGTGGGAATCACGAGCTCCTACAATGAGCAGTTCTTC. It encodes CSVGITSSYNEQFF.